A selection of T cell receptor beta chains follows, all from one sample in a study of T cell responses to AZD1222 COVID-19 vaccine. Generated by immunoSEQ multiplex PCR, the TCRdb table keeps only in-frame clones and is missing some. Among about 120,000 clones, approximately 84% were seen once, and the ten largest hold 6.5% to 9%. The source was peripheral blood, collected on day 0 of AZD1222 vaccination. The receptors shown here come from an adult in good health. Each CDR3 is given with its conserved first and last residue. The D gene is left open where the match is weak. Rows give clone size only sometimes, using once, few, many, or a class for an expanded clone.

d_call	clone_size	v_call	j_call	cdr3_nt	cdr3_aa
NA	NA	TRBV2	TRBJ2-7	TGTGCCAGCGAAGCCGGGGGTGGGGGCTACGAGCAGTACTTC	CASEAGGGGYEQYF
NA	once	TRBV29-1	TRBJ1-1	TGCAGCGTCCGAGAGGACGCGAACACTGAAGCTTTCTTT	CSVREDANTEAFF
NA	NA	TRBV9	TRBJ2-7	TGTGCCAGCAGCCCAGGAGGACAGACTACCTACGAGCAGTACTTC	CASSPGGQTTYEQYF
NA	NA	TRBV19	TRBJ1-4	TGTGCCAGTAGTATATCGACAGGAGCTAAACTGTTTTTT	CASSISTGAKLFF
NA	NA	TRBV13	TRBJ1-4	TGTGCCAGCAGCTCCTCGGGTTTTAGTGAAAAACTGTTTTTT	CASSSSGFSEKLFF
NA	NA	TRBV2	TRBJ1-2	TGTGCCAGCAGTGAGGCCTATGGCTACACCTTC	CASSEAYGYTF
NA	NA	TRBV27	TRBJ2-7	TGTGCCAGCAGCCTCCTAGCGAGCTCCTACGAGCAGTACTTC	CASSLLASSYEQYF
NA	NA	TRBV9	TRBJ2-7	TGTGCCAGCAGCGAGGGGTTGGGGGCCGGCTACGAGCAGTACTTC	CASSEGLGAGYEQYF
TRBD1	NA	TRBV6-1	TRBJ1-5	TGTGCCAGCAGTGAAATGACAGGGGCCAATCAGCCCCAGCATTTT	CASSEMTGANQPQHF
NA	NA	TRBV28	TRBJ2-2	TGTGCCAGCAGTCTCGTGCTCGGAGGGGGCAACACCGGGGAGCTGTTTTTT	CASSLVLGGGNTGELFF
NA	NA	TRBV20-1	TRBJ2-1	TGCAGTGCTAGTACACCAGGGGTAGACAATGAGCAGTTCTTC	CSASTPGVDNEQFF
NA	NA	TRBV6-5	TRBJ2-3	TGTGCCAGCAGTTACCCCCCATCGCAGTATTTT	CASSYPPSQYF
TRBD2	NA	TRBV27	TRBJ2-1	TGTGCCAGCAGCTTGTTTGCGGGAGTACTTAGCAATGAGCAGTTCTTC	CASSLFAGVLSNEQFF
NA	few	TRBV6-5	TRBJ2-6	TGTGCCAGCAGGCAGACGAGCTCTGGGGCCAACGTCCTGACTTTC	CASRQTSSGANVLTF
TRBD2	NA	TRBV7-2	TRBJ2-2	TGTGCCAGCAGCTTACGCGGGAGGGCCAAGACCGGGGAGCTGTTTTTT	CASSLRGRAKTGELFF
NA	NA	TRBV7-2	TRBJ1-6	TGTGCCAGCAGCTTAGGTAATTCACCCCTCCACTTT	CASSLGNSPLHF
NA	NA	TRBV3-1/TRBV3-2	TRBJ2-2	TGTGCCAGCAGCCAAGATCGCAGGGTTGTCGGGAACACCGGGGAGCTGTTTTTT	CASSQDRRVVGNTGELFF
NA	NA	TRBV27	TRBJ1-2	TGTGCCAGCAGTTTTGACCCCCGGCGCTATGGCTACACCTTC	CASSFDPRRYGYTF
NA	few	TRBV6-2/TRBV6-3	TRBJ2-5	TGTGCCAGCAGTTACCCAGAGACCCAGTACTTC	CASSYPETQYF
NA	once	TRBV19	TRBJ1-1	TGTGCCAGTAGTATCTTTTCTCAGGACCCCAAGAGGGAAGCTTTCTTT	CASSIFSQDPKREAFF
NA	NA	TRBV7-3	TRBJ2-3	TGTGCCAGCAGCTTGCCCAACACAGATACGCAGTATTTT	CASSLPNTDTQYF